This TCR beta chain derives from a study of a mutant IDH1 vaccine in newly diagnosed glioma. Note on this clone: Its specificity is unknown.

Time point given: week 23, last vaccination. Each vaccine dose was 300 ug of mutant IDH1 20-mer peptide, with topical imiquimod. Profiling relied on immunoSEQ multiplex PCR, and the TCRdb table lists in-frame clones only, not all of them. The sample yields around 78,000 clones, about 82% seen once. CDR3 length equals 15 residues. The germline CDR1 and CDR2 sequences are MDHEN and SYDVKM. The V and J ends lost 6 bases and 0 bases respectively, with 12 bases between them. The sequencing here drew on PBMCs, taken from a glioma patient whose treatment included an IDH1 peptide vaccine. This TCR was recovered from a man aged 25 to 40 with glioma. Some clones in this sample may be carry-over from other donors' samples. This chain links TRBV28 with TRBJ1-5; tentatively, D is TRBD1 (6 bases). The CDR3 DNA reads as TGTGCCAGCAGCCGCGGGACACCTAGCAATCAGCCCCAGCATTTT. As protein: CASSRGTPSNQPQHF.